The 21 T cell receptor beta chains presented below share a single source sample, sequenced in a study of T-cell memory formation after mild COVID-19. TCRdb fed the 5' RACE reads into MiXCR, producing one record per CDR3 protein. Of 350,000 or so distinct CDR3 sequences listed, 21% are singletons. The material sequenced was PBMCs or a T cell subset sorted from them (not recorded which). Source of these receptors: an adult woman who had mild COVID-19 (a few samples of this study predate the infection). Cell type and time point are not known.

The rearrangement uses TRBV6-6 and TRBJ2-7; 11 positions match TRBD2. Germline assignment: CDR1 MNHNY and CDR2 SVGAGI (reference sequence). V was clipped by 6 bases and J by 2 bases; unmatched bases: 6. CDR3 length equals 15 residues. CDR3 loop: CASSQTSGTTYEQYF. In nucleotides, the CDR3 is TGTGCCAGCAGCCAGACTAGCGGGACTACCTACGAGCAGTACTTC.

This chain uses TRBV5-4 with TRBJ2-7; TRBD1 or TRBD2 may be the D gene (5 bases each). Trimming pared 1 base from V and 3 bases from J, leaving 14 bases between. Germline V gene data show CDR1 as SGHNT and CDR2 as YYREEE (reference sequence). This CDR3 is built from 15 residues. CDR3 in amino acids: CASSLQGPQYYEQYF. The DNA for the CDR3 is TGTGCCAGCAGCTTGCAGGGACCCCAATACTACGAGCAGTACTTC. Variable domain in full (rest from reference TRBV5-4 and TRBJ2-7): ETGVTQSPTHLIKTRGQQVTLRCSSQSGHNTVSWYQQALGQGPQFIFQYYREEENGRGNFPPRFSGLQFPNYSSELNVNALELDDSALYLCASSLQGPQYYEQYFGPGTRLTVT.

This rearrangement joins TRBV6-2 or TRBV6-3 to TRBJ2-1; 8 bases map to TRBD2. Unmatched junction bases numbered 6, after V lost 7 bases and J lost 10 bases. The length of the CDR3 is 12 residues. Germline V gene lookup returns CDR1 MNHEY and CDR2 SVGEGT. The CDR3 loop reads CASTSGRQEQFF. For the CDR3, the DNA is TGTGCCAGCACAAGCGGGAGACAAGAGCAGTTCTTC.

The chain recombines TRBV6-6 with TRBJ1-5, with D unresolved. Germline assignment: CDR1 MNHNY and CDR2 SVGAGI (reference sequence). V lost 3 bases and J 5 bases, leaving 8 bases between the germline ends. The CDR3 has 13 amino acids. The CDR3 nucleotides read TGTGCCAGCAGTTATGGTCGCTATCAGCCCCAGCATTTT. Amino acids: CASSYGRYQPQHF.

In this sample, this clonotype turned up a few times. The genes are TRBV10-3 and TRBJ2-5, with D perhaps TRBD1 or TRBD2 (5 bases each). The CDR3 is made up of 13 amino acids. Germline values: CDR1 ENHRY, CDR2 SYGVKD. Trimming shortened V by 7 bases and J by 3 bases, and 12 bases separated the two germline ends. The CDR3 nucleotides read TGTGCCATCAACGGGGAAGGGGAAGAGACCCAGTACTTC. Its translation is CAINGEGEETQYF.

This clonotype was seen only a few times. V usage is TRBV25-1 and J usage is TRBJ2-3; D is unresolved. The CDR3 consists of 12 residues. Trimming cost V 5 bases and J 0 bases, with 3 bases left between them. Germline assignment: CDR1 MGHDK and CDR2 SYGVNS. In nucleotides, the CDR3 is TGTGCCAGCAGTAAGAGCACAGATACGCAGTATTTT. Encoded protein: CASSKSTDTQYF.

The table lists this clonotype with many counts. The chain links TRBV4-1 to TRBJ1-2, with D unresolved. Germline CDR1 is MGHRA and CDR2 is YSYEKL. This CDR3 region has 12 residues. V lost 0 bases to trimming and J lost 8 bases, with 7 bases between them. CDR3 sequence reads: CASSQDLEGYTF. CDR3 nucleotide sequence: TGCGCCAGCAGCCAAGATTTAGAAGGCTACACCTTC.

This clonotype occurred a few times. The rearrangement joins TRBV7-9 to TRBJ1-2; the D is unclear. Trimming left V 1 base short and J 3 bases short, with 6 bases between. The CDR3 contains 13 residues. Germline values: CDR1 SEHNR, CDR2 FQNEAQ (reference sequence). CDR3 DNA sequence: TGTGCCAGCAGCTTAGACCAGTACTATGGCTACACCTTC. As protein: CASSLDQYYGYTF. The entire variable domain, with the rest obtained from reference TRBV7-9 and TRBJ1-2, is as follows: DTGVSQNPRHKITKRGQNVTFRCDPISEHNRLYWYRQTLGQGPEFLTYFQNEAQLEKSRLLSDRFSAERPKGSFSTLEIQRTEQGDSAMYLCASSLDQYYGYTFGSGTRLTVV.

The J gene is TRBJ2-7, the V gene TRBV12-3 or TRBV12-4; possible D gene TRBD1, 5 bases. This CDR3 spans 14 amino acids. Trimming removed 6 bases from V and 0 bases from J, with 12 bases in between. Here the CDR3 reads CASSPRQYSYEQYF. The CDR3 DNA is TGTGCCAGCAGCCCCAGACAGTACTCCTACGAGCAGTACTTC.

This clonotype was seen a handful of times. V usage is TRBV25-1 and J usage is TRBJ2-1; tentatively, D is TRBD2 (6 bases). Looked up from germline, CDR1 is MGHDK and CDR2 is SYGVNS. CDR3 length equals 12 residues. V was pared by 5 bases and J by 9 bases, with 11 bases between. CDR3 region: CASSRQTSEQFF. CDR3 nucleotides: TGTGCCAGCAGTAGACAGACTAGTGAGCAGTTCTTC.

V and J are TRBV7-8 and TRBJ1-2; 7 bases agree with TRBD1. CDR3 length: 17 amino acids. The V and J ends lost 1 base and 4 bases, in that order; junction bases with no gene match: 12. Germline CDR1 is SGHVS and CDR2 is FQNEAQ. Written as DNA, the CDR3 is TGTGCCAGCAGCTTAGAGGGGCCCCCGGGACAGCTCTATGGCTACACCTTC. Translating gives CASSLEGPPGQLYGYTF.

This clonotype was detected a few times. This rearrangement joins TRBV6-2 or TRBV6-3 to TRBJ2-1; 8 nucleotides line up with TRBD2. Trimming cost V 5 bases and J 6 bases; bases outside gene matches: 3. The germline V gene has CDR1 MNHEY and CDR2 SVGEGT. The length of the CDR3 is 13 residues. The CDR3 region is CASSTGGPNEQFF. CDR3 sequence (DNA): TGTGCCAGCAGTACGGGAGGGCCCAATGAGCAGTTCTTC.

This clonotype came up a few times. V usage is TRBV6-5 and J usage is TRBJ1-1; no clear D. V was cut by 5 bases and J by 3 bases, with 10 bases left in between. The CDR3 loop spans 13 amino acids. CDR1 is MNHEY and CDR2 is SVGAGI in the germline V gene. The DNA for the CDR3 is TGTGCCAGCAGTCGAATGACGTACACTGAAGCTTTCTTT. Protein: CASSRMTYTEAFF.

The V and J genes are TRBV6-2 or TRBV6-3 and TRBJ2-3; D uncertain. CDR3 length equals 15 residues. Trimming removed 6 bases at V and 3 bases at J, with 16 bases between. In germline, CDR1 is MNHEY, CDR2 SVGEGT. CDR3 sequence (DNA): TGTGCCAGCAGCGGCCTAAGTGTATCGACAGATACGCAGTATTTT. Protein product: CASSGLSVSTDTQYF.

This clonotype has just a few counts. This sequence joins TRBV15 and TRBJ2-1, with 9 bases fitting TRBD2. Germline values: CDR1 LNHNV, CDR2 YYDKDF (reference sequence). The CDR3 is 16 residues long. The trim removed 5 bases at V and 7 bases at J, leaving 12 bases unmatched. CDR3 bases: TGTGCCACCAGCTCCACTCCGGGACTAGCTCCAAATGAGCAGTTCTTC. It specifies CATSSTPGLAPNEQFF. The full variable domain, in which reference TRBV15 and TRBJ2-1 provide the parts outside the CDR3, is DAMVIQNPRYQVTQFGKPVTLSCSQTLNHNVMYWYQQKSSQAPKLLFHYYDKDFNNEADTPDNFQSRRPNTSFCFLDIRSPGLGDTAMYLCATSSTPGLAPNEQFFGPGTRLTVL.

This clonotype occurred a few times. The J gene is TRBJ1-2, the V gene TRBV7-2; possible D gene TRBD1, 5 bases. This CDR3 is built from 11 residues. With 8 bases removed from V and 7 bases from J, the gap between germline ends came to 11 bases. Germline CDR1 is SGHTA and CDR2 is FQGNSA. The CDR3 loop is CASPGQGGYTF. CDR3 coding DNA: TGTGCCAGCCCAGGGCAGGGTGGCTACACCTTC.

This clonotype was counted ten times or more. V and J are TRBV7-8 and TRBJ2-1, with 8 bases lining up with TRBD1. Unmatched junction bases numbered 10, after V lost 3 bases and J lost 12 bases. Germline V gene sequence: CDR1 SGHVS, CDR2 FQNEAQ. The CDR3 has 14 amino acids. CDR3 DNA sequence: TGTGCCAGCAGCTTGTCGATGACAGGGGAACGGCAGTTCTTC. Its translation is CASSLSMTGERQFF.

The J gene is TRBJ2-5, the V gene TRBV15; no clear D. The CDR3 extends over 15 amino acids. CDR1 and CDR2 (germline): LNHNV, YYDKDF (reference sequence). Trimming removed 0 bases at V and 5 bases at J, with 13 bases between. The CDR3 loop is CATSRDPGFEETQYF. The CDR3 nucleotides are TGTGCCACCAGCAGAGATCCTGGATTTGAGGAGACCCAGTACTTC.

V and J are TRBV4-1 and TRBJ2-1, with 8 bases aligning to TRBD2. This CDR3 spans 15 amino acids. V trimming: 2 bases; J trimming: 4 bases; junction bases outside the gene matches: 4. CDR1 MGHRA and CDR2 YSYEKL come from the germline V gene. In DNA, the CDR3 is TGCGCCAGCAGCCAATTACTAGCGGATTACAATGAGCAGTTCTTC. Translated, it gives CASSQLLADYNEQFF.

The V gene is TRBV2, the J gene TRBJ1-1; 8 bases match TRBD1. V trimming: 3 bases; J trimming: 1 base; junction bases outside the gene matches: 1. The CDR3 covers 14 residues. The germline gives CDR1 SNHLY, CDR2 FYNNEI. CDR3 bases: TGTGCCAGCAGTGATGGACAGGGGAACACTGAAGCTTTCTTT. This translates into CASSDGQGNTEAFF.

This CDR3 reads CASGTPNEKLFF. CDR3 bases: TGTGCCAGCGGGACACCGAATGAAAAACTGTTTTTT. The chain is built from TRBV25-1 and TRBJ1-4; maybe TRBD1 (6 bases). The germline V and J ends were trimmed by 8 bases and 5 bases, with 9 bases remaining between them. This CDR3 is built from 12 residues. CDR1 is MGHDK, CDR2 SYGVNS, per germline.